Following are 28 T cell receptor beta chains from one sample sequenced in a study of T cells in Graves' hyperthyroidism and ophthalmopathy. The TCR beta CDR3 regions underwent amplification using RNA transcripts as the source. TCR CDR3 underwent first-round RT-PCR with the HTBI primer set. TCRdb re-called the multiplex PCR reads through MiXCR, storing one row per CDR3 protein. The sample records roughly 420,000 distinct CDR3 sequences, about a sixth being singletons. Sequencing input: blood. The receptor source for this set is a woman aged 18-29 years with Graves' hyperthyroidism.

This clonotype was detected ten times or more. V is TRBV20-1 and J is TRBJ2-7; TRBD1 matches at 7 bases. The CDR3 consists of 15 residues. From germline, CDR1 is DFQATT and CDR2 SNEGSKA (reference sequence). Unmatched junction bases numbered 10, after V lost 5 bases and J lost 0 bases. For the CDR3, the DNA is TGCAGTGCTGAGGGGGCGCGAGGGGTCTCCTACGAGCAGTACTTC. It is translated as CSAEGARGVSYEQYF.

This clonotype was recorded a few times. The chain carries TRBV27 and TRBJ2-7, with a tentative D call TRBD2 (7 bases). Trimming removed 1 base from V and 3 bases from J, with 19 bases in between. CDR1 is MNHEY and CDR2 is SMNVEV in the germline V gene (reference sequence). The length of the CDR3 is 17 residues. The CDR3 reads CASSLLGGGQGFYEQYF. The CDR3 DNA reads as TGTGCCAGCAGTTTATTGGGGGGGGGACAAGGCTTCTACGAGCAGTACTTC.

This clonotype was seen more than once but under ten times. This rearrangement joins TRBV20-1 to TRBJ2-1; the match to TRBD2 covers 10 bases. The trim removed 6 bases at V and 0 bases at J, leaving 11 bases unmatched. The germline V gene encodes CDR1 DFQATT and CDR2 SNEGSKA (reference sequence). The CDR3 extends over 17 amino acids. CDR3 region: CSAISLSGGSSYNEQFF. The CDR3 nucleotides are TGCAGTGCAATCTCTCTTAGCGGGGGGAGCTCCTACAATGAGCAGTTCTTC.

This clonotype has at least ten counts. The V call is TRBV9, the J call TRBJ2-3, with 10 bases aligning to TRBD1. Germline assignment: CDR1 SGDLS and CDR2 YYNGEE. CDR3 length equals 15 residues. The trim removed 4 bases at V and 4 bases at J, leaving 6 bases unmatched. CDR3: CASSSRDRGADTQYF. The CDR3 DNA is TGTGCCAGCAGCTCCCGGGACAGGGGTGCAGATACGCAGTATTTT.

This clonotype was observed a handful of times. The V and J genes are TRBV29-1 and TRBJ1-5, with TRBD1 as a possible D gene (5 bases). The CDR3 covers 12 residues. CDR1 SQVTM and CDR2 ANQGSEA come from the germline V gene. V lost 6 bases and J 7 bases, leaving 13 bases between the germline ends. The CDR3 region is CSVRQTGQPQHF. CDR3 DNA sequence: TGCAGCGTAAGACAGACTGGGCAGCCCCAGCATTTT.

This clonotype was seen more than once but under ten times. The chain has TRBV9 and TRBJ2-1; D gene uncertain. V dropped 0 bases and J dropped 4 bases, with 5 bases sitting between them. Germline V gives CDR1 SGDLS, CDR2 YYNGEE. The CDR3 extends over 13 amino acids. The CDR3 sequence is CASSVEFYNEQFF. CDR3 bases: TGTGCCAGCAGCGTAGAATTTTACAATGAGCAGTTCTTC.

Only a few counts were recorded for this clonotype. The V call is TRBV19, the J call TRBJ2-1; 11 nucleotides line up with TRBD1. The germline CDR1 and CDR2 sequences are LNHDA and SQIVND (reference sequence). J lost 1 base, V lost 0 bases, and 5 bases had no gene match. This CDR3 is 18 amino acids long. In DNA form, the CDR3 reads TGTGCCAGTAGTATAGATTCAGGACAGGGGGCGTCCTACAATGAGCAGTTCTTC. Amino acids: CASSIDSGQGASYNEQFF. The whole variable domain, filled in from reference TRBV19 and TRBJ2-1, reads DGGITQSPKYLFRKEGQNVTLSCEQNLNHDAMYWYRQDPGQGLRLIYYSQIVNDFQKGDIAEGYSVSREKKESFPLTVTSAQKNPTAFYLCASSIDSGQGASYNEQFFGPGTRLTVL.

Regarding this clonotype: This clone may be a read error of a much larger clone one base away. The genes are TRBV7-2 and TRBJ2-1; D possibly corresponds to TRBD1 (6 bases). The CDR3 length is 13 residues. Germline CDR1 SGHTA, CDR2 FQGNSA. The V end lost 4 bases, the J end lost 8 bases, and 12 bases lay between the germline ends. In DNA, the CDR3 is TGTGCCAGCAGCTCTAGGGGGAGCGATGAGCAGTTCTTC. Its translation: CASSSRGSDEQFF.

There are a few counts of this clonotype. The chain combines TRBV6-1 with TRBJ1-1; D might be TRBD1 (5 bases). V lost 9 bases and J lost 3, with 11 bases in between. The V gene's germline CDR1 is MNHNS and CDR2 SASEGT. The CDR3 covers 12 residues. DNA for the CDR3: TGTGCCAGTCAGAGGGGCGACACTGAAGCTTTCTTT. This translates into CASQRGDTEAFF.

The CDR3 here is CASSPSRGTHGELFF. The CDR3 coding sequence is TGTGCCAGCAGCCCTTCCAGGGGGACCCACGGGGAGCTGTTTTTT. The V gene is TRBV12-3 or TRBV12-4, the J gene TRBJ2-2, with 7 positions matching TRBD1. The CDR3 length is 15 residues. Unmatched junction bases numbered 11, after V lost 6 bases and J lost 7 bases.

This clonotype was recorded many times. The V and J genes are TRBV28 and TRBJ1-3; TRBD1 matches 10 bases. Unmatched junction bases numbered 5, after V lost 6 bases and J lost 0 bases. The germline V gene encodes CDR1 MDHEN and CDR2 SYDVKM. The CDR3 is 16 residues long. The CDR3 DNA reads as TGTGCCAGCAGCCCTGACAGGGGGCCCTCTGGAAACACCATATATTTT. It specifies CASSPDRGPSGNTIYF.

The CDR3 protein is CASSKGGVNTEAFF. The CDR3 nucleotides read TGTGCCAGCAGCAAGGGCGGCGTGAACACTGAAGCTTTCTTT. The J gene is TRBJ1-1, the V gene TRBV6-4; the D is unclear. Looked up from germline, CDR1 is MRHNA and CDR2 is SNTAGT. Trimming took off 6 bases at V and 0 bases at J, with 11 bases between the two ends. This CDR3 is 14 amino acids long.

At least ten counts were recorded for this clonotype. This chain joins TRBV20-1 and TRBJ1-1; tentative D call: TRBD1 (6 bases). The germline V and J ends were trimmed by 4 bases and 5 bases, with 11 bases remaining between them. The germline V gene has CDR1 DFQATT and CDR2 SNEGSKA (reference sequence). There are 12 residues in the CDR3. CDR3 nucleotides: TGCAGTGCTAACAGGGCGGGGACTGAAGCTTTCTTT. Translation gives CSANRAGTEAFF.

The chain recombines TRBV6-1 with TRBJ1-1; no clear D gene. Trimming stripped 5 bases from V and 5 bases from J, with 18 bases between. This CDR3 comprises 15 residues. Germline CDR1 is MNHNS and CDR2 is SASEGT. CDR3 sequence: CASSPQTGKLTEAFF. CDR3 DNA: TGTGCCAGCAGTCCCCAGACGGGAAAACTGACTGAAGCTTTCTTT.

This clonotype has ten or more counts. One end of the junction varies from germline; a read error may be responsible. This chain's CDR3 is CASSLSYTGAFF. The CDR3 nucleotides are TGTGCCAGCAGTTTGTCTTATACTGGAGCTTTCTTT. V is TRBV12-3 or TRBV12-4 and J is TRBJ1-1; D uncertain. The CDR3 is made up of 12 amino acids.

There are a few counts of this clonotype. This sequence joins TRBV29-1 and TRBJ1-2; D is uncertain. The CDR3 totals 12 residues. V was clipped by 7 bases and J by 4 bases, with 13 bases between them. The germline V gene has CDR1 SQVTM and CDR2 ANQGSEA. As DNA, the CDR3 is TGCAGCGCCGGGCCACATGTCTATGGCTACACCTTC. Its translation: CSAGPHVYGYTF.

This clonotype was recorded at least ten times. The CDR3 DNA sequence: TGTGCCAGTAGTATAGCGGCAGGGGGACAAGAGACCCAGTACTTC. Amino acids: CASSIAAGGQETQYF. V gene TRBV19 combines with J gene TRBJ2-5; 7 nucleotides align to TRBD1. CDR1 and CDR2 (germline): LNHDA, SQIVND (reference sequence). V dropped 1 base and J dropped 2; count of bases not matched to a gene: 4. The CDR3 consists of 15 residues. The full variable domain, its missing parts supplied by reference TRBV19 and TRBJ2-5, is DGGITQSPKYLFRKEGQNVTLSCEQNLNHDAMYWYRQDPGQGLRLIYYSQIVNDFQKGDIAEGYSVSREKKESFPLTVTSAQKNPTAFYLCASSIAAGGQETQYFGPGTRLLVL.

The gene calls are TRBV5-5 and TRBJ1-5, with D perhaps TRBD1 (6 bases). V was cut by 0 bases and J by 2 bases, with 9 bases left in between. The germline CDR1 and CDR2 sequences are SGHKS and YYEKEE (reference sequence). This CDR3 spans 15 amino acids. The DNA for the CDR3 is TGTGCCAGCAGCTTGGCCCACAGGGGCAATCAGCCCCAGCATTTT. Translation gives CASSLAHRGNQPQHF.

The rearrangement links TRBV20-1 to TRBJ2-5, with TRBD2 matching 7 bases. Germline V gene lookup returns CDR1 DFQATT and CDR2 SNEGSKA (reference sequence). V dropped 4 bases and J dropped 3; count of bases not matched to a gene: 17. The CDR3 runs 17 residues. The CDR3 DNA sequence: TGCAGTGCTAACCCCTTTGGGGCAGGGAGGGCCGAAGAGACCCAGTACTTC. It is translated as CSANPFGAGRAEETQYF.

This clonotype was counted ten times or more. J is TRBJ2-7 and V is TRBV6-2 or TRBV6-3; D not certain. Germline loops: CDR1 MNHEY, CDR2 SVGEGT. V dropped 7 bases and J dropped 3 bases, with 16 bases sitting between them. The length of the CDR3 is 14 residues. CDR3 in DNA: TGTGCCAGCACTCTCATAGGGATCCGCTACGAGCAGTACTTC. Amino acids: CASTLIGIRYEQYF.

This clonotype was detected ten times or more. The V gene is TRBV24-1, the J gene TRBJ1-2; D uncertain. CDR1 and CDR2 from the germline V gene are KGHDR and SFDVKD. The CDR3 loop spans 13 amino acids. V lost 6 bases and J lost 4, with 11 bases in between. The CDR3: CATSQRFSYGYTF. The DNA of the CDR3 is TGTGCCACCAGTCAAAGGTTCAGCTATGGCTACACCTTC.

This clonotype was picked up many times. V is TRBV6-1 and J is TRBJ1-2; TRBD1 matches at 8 bases. CDR1 is MNHNS and CDR2 is SASEGT in the germline V gene. The CDR3 totals 14 residues. The V and J ends lost 7 bases and 7 bases, in that order; junction bases with no gene match: 11. As DNA, the CDR3 is TGTGCCAGCACCAGTAACCAGGGGGCAGGTGGCTACACCTTC. As protein: CASTSNQGAGGYTF.

This clonotype was detected a few times. This chain connects TRBV12-3 or TRBV12-4 to TRBJ2-3; D remains ambiguous. With 6 bases removed from V and 5 bases from J, the gap between germline ends came to 12 bases. This CDR3 has 13 amino acids. DNA of the CDR3: TGTGCCAGCAGCCATGGTCCTTTAGATACGCAGTATTTT. Protein product: CASSHGPLDTQYF.

In its sample, this clonotype was seen many times. The CDR3 sequence is CATSRDQQMNTEAFF. In DNA form, the CDR3 reads TGTGCCACCAGCAGAGATCAGCAGATGAACACTGAAGCTTTCTTT. V is TRBV15 and J is TRBJ1-1, with no clear D. Germline loops: CDR1 LNHNV, CDR2 YYDKDF (reference sequence). V was trimmed by 0 bases and J by 0 bases, leaving 8 bases between them. The CDR3 sequence is 15 residues long.

The CDR3 loop reads CASSDSRVEYEQYF. CDR3 sequence (DNA): TGTGCCAGCAGTGATTCCAGGGTTGAGTACGAGCAGTACTTC. The rearrangement joins TRBV25-1 to TRBJ2-7, with a weak D call TRBD1 (5 bases). In germline, CDR1 is MGHDK, CDR2 SYGVNS. This CDR3 has 14 amino acids. V was shortened by 3 bases and J by 4 bases, with 13 bases between the two germline ends.

There are many counts of this clonotype. The chain joins TRBV11-2 to TRBJ2-7; weak D call: TRBD2 (5 bases). V lost 5 bases and J 0 bases, leaving 14 bases between the germline ends. The CDR3 contains 15 residues. Germline loops: CDR1 SGHAT, CDR2 FQNNGV. CDR3 DNA: TGTGCCAGCAGCCCCCTGTCGGGGAACTCCTACGAGCAGTACTTC. Amino acids: CASSPLSGNSYEQYF.

The rearrangement joins TRBV20-1 to TRBJ1-6; possible D gene TRBD1, 5 bases. Looked up from germline, CDR1 is DFQATT and CDR2 is SNEGSKA (reference sequence). The CDR3 covers 12 residues. The germline V and J ends were trimmed by 8 bases and 7 bases, with 12 bases remaining between them. CDR3 sequence: CSLLGGNSPLHF. The CDR3 nucleotides read TGCAGTCTGCTTGGGGGAAATTCACCCCTCCACTTT.

This clonotype was counted ten times or more. The chain carries TRBV27 and TRBJ1-2; D is perhaps TRBD1 (5 bases). This CDR3 has 12 residues. CDR1 and CDR2 (germline): MNHEY, SMNVEV (reference sequence). V lost 5 bases and J lost 7, with 11 bases in between. The CDR3 region is CASSARGVGYTF. DNA for the CDR3: TGTGCCAGCAGTGCACGAGGGGTTGGCTACACCTTC.